This passage covers 9 T cell receptor beta chains from one sample sequenced in a study of T cells in Graves' hyperthyroidism and ophthalmopathy. Amplification yielded TCR beta CDR3 regions, with RNA transcripts as the source. During a first-round RT-PCR of the TCR CDR3, the HTBI primer set was used. TCRdb itself ran the multiplex PCR reads through MiXCR, one entry per CDR3 protein. In the table there are some 510,000 distinct CDR3 sequences, 46% of which are singletons. The sample comprised peripheral blood or thyroid tissue (not recorded which). These receptors were taken from a woman aged 18-29 years with Graves' hyperthyroidism.

This clonotype was detected ten times or more. V gene TRBV7-9 combines with J gene TRBJ1-4; D gene ambiguous. The ends were cut back, 4 bases at V and 13 bases at J, with 13 bases in the middle. CDR3 length equals 12 residues. CDR1 is SEHNR and CDR2 is FQNEAQ in the germline V gene (reference sequence). CDR3 DNA: TGTGCCAGCAGCTCCAGCATAGGTGGACTGTTTTTT. It is translated as CASSSSIGGLFF.

This rearrangement joins TRBV7-2 to TRBJ2-3; TRBD2 aligns across 9 bases. Trimming took 4 bases from V and 2 from J; bases not matched to a gene: 7. CDR3 length equals 16 residues. CDR1 SGHTA and CDR2 FQGNSA come from the germline V gene. CDR3 coding DNA: TGTGCCAGCAGCTCCATGACTAGCGGAGCCACAGATACGCAGTATTTT. This translates into CASSSMTSGATDTQYF. Supplemented by reference TRBV7-2 and TRBJ2-3, the full variable domain reads GAGVSQSPSNKVTEKGKDVELRCDPISGHTALYWYRQSLGQGLEFLIYFQGNSAPDKSGLPSDRFSAERTGGSVSTLTIQRTQQEDSAVYLCASSSMTSGATDTQYFGPGTRLTVL.

Many counts were recorded for this clonotype. The chain links TRBV14 to TRBJ1-1; the D gene is possibly TRBD1 (6 bases). Trimming removed 5 bases at V and 7 bases at J, with 8 bases between. Looked up from germline, CDR1 is SGHDN and CDR2 is FVKESK. The CDR3 loop spans 11 amino acids. CDR3 amino acids: CASSAQGEAFF. As DNA, the CDR3 is TGTGCCAGCAGCGCACAGGGTGAAGCTTTCTTT.

The genes are TRBV20-1 and TRBJ1-2; D not certain. V was trimmed by 4 bases and J by 8 bases, leaving 17 bases between them. This CDR3 has 13 amino acids. Germline-derived CDR1 and CDR2 are DFQATT and SNEGSKA (reference sequence). The DNA for the CDR3 is TGCAGTGCTACTGACGGACCCTCGGGAGGCTACACCTTC. Its protein product is CSATDGPSGGYTF.

A word on this clonotype: Because it lacks the conserved phenylalanine or tryptophan at the end, this CDR3 is likely a read error. Because the CDR3's place on the DNA is in doubt, the DNA is left out and the CDR3 is given as listed by TCRdb. This sequence joins TRBV7-3 and TRBJ1-6; the table names TRBD1, a call not compared with the DNA. Germline-derived CDR1 and CDR2 are SGHTA and FQGTGA. Inclusive of both ends, the CDR3 amounts to 10 amino acids. The CDR3 loop reads CASSLLGQGS.

As to this clonotype: The germline gene is not matched at one end of the junction; a read error may be the cause. The chain carries TRBV19 and TRBJ2-6; TRBD2 agrees at 13 bases. This CDR3 region has 18 residues. The germline CDR1 and CDR2 sequences are LNHDA and SQIVND (reference sequence). CDR3 DNA sequence: TGTGCCAGTAGTATCCCCGGACTAGCGGGAGCTGGGGCCAACATCCTGACTTTC. This translates into CASSIPGLAGAGANILTF.

CDR3 in amino acids: CASSLGDRGEDTEAFF. The CDR3 DNA is TGCGCCAGCAGCCTTGGGGACAGGGGGGAGGACACTGAAGCTTTCTTT. V usage is TRBV10-2 and J usage is TRBJ1-1; 11 bases map to TRBD1. The CDR3 is 16 amino acids. The V gene's germline CDR1 is WSHSY and CDR2 SAAADI. After removal of 6 bases from V and 3 bases from J, the junction contained 9 bases not matched to a gene.

This chain joins TRBV29-1 and TRBJ2-7; D perhaps matches TRBD1 (5 bases). The germline CDR1 and CDR2 sequences are SQVTM and ANQGSEA. The CDR3 length is 14 residues. V was trimmed by 2 bases and J by 6 bases, leaving 17 bases between them. This CDR3 is CSVEQQGYPGEQYF. DNA for the CDR3: TGCAGCGTTGAACAGCAGGGCTACCCCGGCGAGCAGTACTTC.

About this clonotype itself: This may be a read error, as it is one base from a much larger clone. CDR3 in amino acids: CASSLRRTYGYIF. In DNA form, the CDR3 reads TGTGCCAGCAGCCTAAGGAGGACCTATGGCTACATCTTC. V is TRBV7-8 and J is TRBJ1-2, with D unresolved. The CDR3 length is 13 residues. Germline V lookup: CDR1 SGHVS, CDR2 FQNEAQ.